This is a list of T cell receptor beta chains from one sample in a study of T-cell reconstitution after alpha-beta-depleted transplantation in children. One entry per CDR3 protein, called by TCRdb with MiXCR from the PCR reads. The sample shows 40,000 to 55,000 distinct CDR3 sequences, approximately 6.1% of them seen only once. Sequencing was performed on PBMCs, mostly from graft donor cells, taken 60 days after TCRalphabeta/CD19-depleted stem cell transplant. The receptor set was obtained from a female patient between 2 and 15 years old who had a stem cell transplant for aplastic anemia, so the T cells may come from the graft donor. The CDR3 runs from the conserved cysteine through the conserved F or W. The D gene is left open where the match is weak. Rows may omit the clone size; those that give it use once, few, many or a size class.

D gene,J gene,V gene,clone size,CDR3 DNA,CDR3 protein
NA,TRBJ2-7,TRBV20-1,many,TGCAGTCCCCCAAAGAGGGGACGGGTCTCCTACGAGCAGTACTTC,CSPPKRGRVSYEQYF
NA,TRBJ2-7,TRBV20-1,many,TGCAGTGCTAGTGGGGGGAGAGACAGTAGCTCCTACGAGCAGTACTTC,CSASGGRDSSSYEQYF
TRBD2,TRBJ2-1,TRBV5-4,many,TGTGCCAGCAGCCCAACCTGGACTAGCGGATACAATGAGCAGTTCTTC,CASSPTWTSGYNEQFF
TRBD1,TRBJ2-6,TRBV6-5,many,TGTGCCAGCAGTTACCGTAGGACAGGGGGCTTCTCTGGGGCCAACGTCCTGACTTTC,CASSYRRTGGFSGANVLTF
NA,TRBJ2-3,TRBV28,NA,TGTGCCAGCAGCAACCCTCTGCGGCCTGGCACAGATACGCAGTATTTT,CASSNPLRPGTDTQYF
TRBD1,TRBJ2-7,TRBV12-3/TRBV12-4,medium-sized,TGTGCCAGCAGTGTAGGGACAGGGTTTAACTACGAGCAGTACTTC,CASSVGTGFNYEQYF
TRBD1,TRBJ2-3,TRBV6-6,many,TGTGCCAGCAGTTACTCGACAGGGAGCACAGATACGCAGTATTTT,CASSYSTGSTDTQYF
NA,TRBJ2-7,TRBV20-1,many,TGCAGTGCCGCCGGGACACACCACTACGAGCAGTACTTC,CSAAGTHHYEQYF
NA,TRBJ1-5,TRBV6-5,many,TGTGCCAGCAGTTACTCGAGGACAGTTAGCAATCAGCCCCAGCATTTT,CASSYSRTVSNQPQHF
TRBD2,TRBJ2-5,TRBV11-2,many,TGTGCCAGCAGCTTACCTAGCGGGAAGACCCAGTACTTC,CASSLPSGKTQYF
NA,TRBJ2-3,TRBV19,NA,TGTGCCAGTAAACCTGAGGGATTGGATACGCAGTATTTT,CASKPEGLDTQYF
TRBD1,TRBJ2-3,TRBV27,many,TGTGCCAGCAGTGTCAAGGGGGCCAGCACAGATACGCAGTATTTT,CASSVKGASTDTQYF
NA,TRBJ2-6,TRBV19,NA,TGTGCCAGTAGTGACCAGGGTACCGGGGCCAACGTCCTGACTTTC,CASSDQGTGANVLTF
TRBD2,TRBJ2-3,TRBV10-1,many,TGCGCCAGCAGTCCTAGCGGGACCCGCACAGATACGCAGTATTTT,CASSPSGTRTDTQYF
NA,TRBJ1-5,TRBV6-5,many,TGTGCCAGCAGTTCGACTTGGACGAGCGATCAGCCCCAGCATTTT,CASSSTWTSDQPQHF
NA,TRBJ2-1,TRBV28,many,TGTGCCAGCAGTTCAGGGGACAATGAGCAGTTCTTC,CASSSGDNEQFF
NA,TRBJ2-2,TRBV18,few,TGTGCCAGCTCACCTGTCGGAGGTGGCACCGGGGAGCTGTTTTTT,CASSPVGGGTGELFF
NA,TRBJ1-1,TRBV5-1,many,TGCGCCAGCAGCCCAGGGGACCGGACTGAAGCTTTCTTT,CASSPGDRTEAFF
NA,TRBJ2-5,TRBV12-3/TRBV12-4,many,TGTGCCAGCAGTTTGGGCGGGGCGGGGGAGACCCAGTACTTC,CASSLGGAGETQYF
NA,TRBJ1-6,TRBV12-5,NA,TGTGCTAGTGGTTTTAGGAATTCACCCCTCCACTTT,CASGFRNSPLHF
TRBD2,TRBJ2-7,TRBV3-1,few,TGTGCCAGCGCCCTAGCGGGAGGCGAGCAGTACTTC,CASALAGGEQYF
TRBD1,TRBJ1-6,TRBV12-5,many,TGTGCTACCCAGAGGACAGGGGAGATTAATTCACCCCTCCACTTT,CATQRTGEINSPLHF
TRBD1,TRBJ2-7,TRBV2,NA,TGTTCCAGCAGTGTCGACAGGGGGTACCCCTACGAGCAGTACTTC,CSSSVDRGYPYEQYF
TRBD2,TRBJ2-4,TRBV20-1,many,TGCAGTGCTAGAGAAAGGGGTAGCGGGAGGGCCACGGACATTCAGTACTTC,CSARERGSGRATDIQYF
TRBD2,TRBJ2-1,TRBV7-3,many,TGTGCCAGCAGCTTAATGGGCGGGGGGGGATACAATGAGCAGTTCTTC,CASSLMGGGGYNEQFF
NA,TRBJ2-6,TRBV6-1,NA,TGTGCCAGTCTCAAGGGCTCTGGGGCCAACGTCCTGACTTTC,CASLKGSGANVLTF
NA,TRBJ1-1,TRBV2,few,TGTGCCAGCAGTGAGTGGCGAGCCAACACTGAAGCTTTCTTT,CASSEWRANTEAFF
NA,TRBJ2-1,TRBV12-3/TRBV12-4,many,TGTGCCAGCAGTCCCCTTTCGGGGGCAATTCTCTCCTACAATGAGCAGTTCTTC,CASSPLSGAILSYNEQFF
NA,TRBJ1-2,TRBV19,NA,TGTGCCAGTATAGACCTGGGGCAAACAATCAACTATGGCTACACCTTC,CASIDLGQTINYGYTF
NA,TRBJ2-2,TRBV27,many,TGTGCCAGCAGTCTCTGGAACCCCGGGGAGCTGTTTTTT,CASSLWNPGELFF
NA,TRBJ1-1,TRBV14,NA,TGTGCCAGCAGCCAAAATATGAGGAACACTGAAGCTTTCTTT,CASSQNMRNTEAFF
NA,TRBJ1-2,TRBV20-1,few,TGCAGGGCCCGACAGGCCGACGGACCTAACTATGGCTACACCTTC,CRARQADGPNYGYTF
NA,TRBJ2-5,TRBV18,NA,TGTGCCAGCTCACCGGGCTTGCTCGAGACCCAGTACTTC,CASSPGLLETQYF
NA,TRBJ2-5,TRBV3-1,many,TGTGCCAGCAGCCCACCAGGGCAGGGAGAAGAGACCCAGTACTTC,CASSPPGQGEETQYF
TRBD1,TRBJ1-2,TRBV27,few,TGTGCCAGCAGTCCCTCCACAGGGGAATGGGGCTACACCTTC,CASSPSTGEWGYTF
NA,TRBJ2-2,TRBV28,many,TGTGCCACCACGGCCCTGAACACCGGGGAGCTGTTTTTT,CATTALNTGELFF
NA,TRBJ2-2,TRBV7-3,few,TGTGCCAGCAGCATGGGACAGAACACCGGGGAGCTGTTTTTT,CASSMGQNTGELFF
TRBD2,TRBJ2-1,TRBV7-9,many,TGTGCCAGCCTCCGCGGGGGGGGCAGTCAAGCGAAATTAAACTACAATGAGCAGTTCTTC,CASLRGGGSQAKLNYNEQFF
TRBD1,TRBJ1-1,TRBV24-1,many,TGTGCCACCAGTGATTTATTCCGGGACAGAGAAGCTTTCTTT,CATSDLFRDREAFF
TRBD2,TRBJ2-3,TRBV4-2,many,TGTGCCAGCAGCCATCTGAGCGGGAGTGGCACAGATACGCAGTATTTT,CASSHLSGSGTDTQYF
TRBD1,TRBJ1-1,TRBV11-1,few,TGTGCCAGCAGCTCCCGCAGGGGGGAGGCTTTCTTT,CASSSRRGEAFF
TRBD2,TRBJ2-3,TRBV2,many,TGTGCCAGCACCGGGACTAGGACGCAGTATTTT,CASTGTRTQYF
NA,TRBJ2-1,TRBV2,many,TGTGCCAGCAGTGAAGCGATGGACTTCTCCTACAATGAGCAGTTCTTC,CASSEAMDFSYNEQFF
TRBD1,TRBJ1-2,TRBV5-5,many,TGTGCCAGCAGCTTGGTGACAGGGGCCCTAGGCTACACCTTC,CASSLVTGALGYTF
NA,TRBJ1-5,TRBV24-1,few,TGTGCCACCCGCCCCCTTGGGGAGGGCGGCAGCAATCAGCCCCAGCATTTT,CATRPLGEGGSNQPQHF
NA,TRBJ2-6,TRBV28,many,TGTGCCAGCAGTTTATGGGCGGACTCTGGGGCCAACGTCCTGACTTTC,CASSLWADSGANVLTF
TRBD1,TRBJ1-5,TRBV12-3/TRBV12-4,many,TGTGCCAGCAGTTTAGGCGGGACAGGGAATCAGCCCCAGCATTTT,CASSLGGTGNQPQHF
TRBD2,TRBJ2-4,TRBV18,NA,TGTGCCAGCTCACCACCATGGGGGGGAATGGCAGTACAGTACTTC,CASSPPWGGMAVQYF
NA,TRBJ1-2,TRBV28,many,TGTGCCAGCAGTCCCAGGAGGGCTGGCTACACCTTC,CASSPRRAGYTF
TRBD2,TRBJ2-3,TRBV20-1,many,TGCAGTGCTAGTCGGAGGTCTAGCGGGAGCACAGATACGCAGTATTTT,CSASRRSSGSTDTQYF
NA,TRBJ2-3,TRBV5-1,many,TGCGCCAGCAGCTTGGAGATGGCCACAGATACGCAGTATTTT,CASSLEMATDTQYF